A single sample is the source of the 29 T cell receptor beta chains below, sequenced in a study of blood T cell repertoires in COVID-19. Generated by immunoSEQ multiplex PCR, the TCRdb table keeps only in-frame clones and is missing some. The table has under 300,000 clones, 70% to 90% seen once; the top ten hold under 8%. The sequenced sample consisted of PBMCs or T cells enriched from blood (not recorded which). The receptors originated from a woman aged 45 to 65 who had been exposed to COVID-19.

The rearrangement joins TRBV2 to TRBJ1-3, with D maybe TRBD1 (6 bases). This CDR3 is 16 amino acids long. With 6 bases removed from V and 0 bases from J, the gap between germline ends came to 15 bases. Per germline, CDR1 SNHLY and CDR2 FYNNEI. CDR3 DNA sequence: TGTGCCAGCAGCCTCATAACAGGGAGCTCTGGAAACACCATATATTTT. Its translation is CASSLITGSSGNTIYF.

The chain uses TRBV7-9 and TRBJ2-1; 10 bases are a match to TRBD2. V was clipped by 3 bases and J by 8 bases; unmatched bases: 7. This CDR3 region has 15 residues. The germline CDR1 and CDR2 sequences are SEHNR and FQNEAQ (reference sequence). The CDR3 spells CASSFLASGGDEQFF. CDR3 nucleotides: TGTGCCAGCAGCTTCTTGGCTAGCGGGGGCGATGAGCAGTTCTTC.

The chain has TRBV12-3 or TRBV12-4 and TRBJ1-1; perhaps TRBD1 as D (5 bases). CDR3 length: 11 residues. Trimming took 1 base from V and 11 from J, leaving 8 bases between them. In nucleotides, the CDR3 is TGTGCCAGCAGTTTAGTTGGGGGGGCTTTCTTT. This translates into CASSLVGGAFF.

The gene calls are TRBV7-2 and TRBJ2-5; 15 bases align to TRBD2. Per the germline V gene, CDR1 is SGHTA and CDR2 is FQGNSA. The CDR3 length is 16 residues. The V segment lost 7 bases and the J segment 1 base; nucleotides outside the gene matches: 4. CDR3 DNA sequence: TGTGCCAGCACCAGGACTAGCGGGGGGGCCCAAGAGACCCAGTACTTC. Protein product: CASTRTSGGAQETQYF.

The chain couples TRBV27 to TRBJ2-5; 7 bases match TRBD1. Trimming at V came to 6 bases and at J to 1 base, leaving 5 bases not matched to a gene. The germline gives CDR1 MNHEY, CDR2 SMNVEV (reference sequence). The CDR3 extends over 14 amino acids. CDR3 coding DNA: TGTGCCAGCAGCCTGAGGACAGGCCAAGAGACCCAGTACTTC. This codes for CASSLRTGQETQYF.

This clone was recorded only once. This chain connects TRBV19 to TRBJ1-4; D unresolved. This CDR3 is built from 14 residues. Per the germline V gene, CDR1 is LNHDA and CDR2 is SQIVND (reference sequence). The V end was cut by 2 bases, the J end by 5 bases, with 9 bases between. For the CDR3, the DNA is TGTGCCAGTAGTATATTTGAGGCCAATGAAAAACTGTTTTTT. Translating gives CASSIFEANEKLFF.

The J gene is TRBJ2-7, the V gene TRBV11-2; the D gene is possibly TRBD1 (5 bases). Between the trimmed V and J ends, which lost 2 bases and 5 bases, there was a span of 16 bases. Germline-derived CDR1 and CDR2 are SGHAT and FQNNGV. The CDR3 extends over 15 amino acids. CDR3 in DNA: TGTGCCAGCAGCTTAAGGGGCGAACCTTTCGACGAGCAGTACTTC. Protein sequence: CASSLRGEPFDEQYF.

The chain recombines TRBV2 with TRBJ2-3; 10 bases line up with TRBD2. CDR3 length: 14 amino acids. Germline CDR1 and CDR2: SNHLY and FYNNEI. The ends lost 6 bases at V and 8 bases at J; junction bases unmatched: 8. The CDR3 coding sequence is TGTGCCAGCAGGCAGCGGGGGGGCCAGGGTACGCAGTATTTT. As protein: CASRQRGGQGTQYF.

V is TRBV5-4 and J is TRBJ2-5; D perhaps matches TRBD1 (7 bases). Germline V gives CDR1 SGHNT, CDR2 YYREEE (reference sequence). The CDR3 spans 14 residues. Trimming stripped 0 bases from V and 5 bases from J, with 11 bases between. Here the CDR3 DNA reads TGTGCCAGCAGCTTGGAGCCAGGGGGGGAGACCCAGTACTTC. This encodes CASSLEPGGETQYF. The entire variable domain, with the rest obtained from reference TRBV5-4 and TRBJ2-5, is as follows: ETGVTQSPTHLIKTRGQQVTLRCSSQSGHNTVSWYQQALGQGPQFIFQYYREEENGRGNFPPRFSGLQFPNYSSELNVNALELDDSALYLCASSLEPGGETQYFGPGTRLLVL.

The chain employs TRBV18 and TRBJ2-1; 13 positions match TRBD2. CDR1 is KGHSH, CDR2 LQKENI, per germline. The CDR3 is made up of 16 amino acids. V lost 3 bases and J lost 4; bases outside the gene matches: 3. The CDR3: CASSPRLAGGYNEQFF. The CDR3 coding sequence is TGTGCCAGCTCACCGCGACTAGCGGGGGGATACAATGAGCAGTTCTTC. Full variable domain (remainder filled in from reference TRBV18 and TRBJ2-1): NAGVMQNPRHLVRRRGQEARLRCSPMKGHSHVYWYRQLPEEGLKFMVYLQKENIIDESGMPKERFSAEFPKEGPSILRIQQVVRGDSAAYFCASSPRLAGGYNEQFFGPGTRLTVL.

V and J are TRBV5-5 and TRBJ1-5; D unresolved. The CDR3 extends over 13 amino acids. Germline V gene sequence: CDR1 SGHKS, CDR2 YYEKEE (reference sequence). Trimming removed 0 bases at V and 3 bases at J, with 4 bases between. Written as DNA, the CDR3 is TGTGCCAGCAGCTTGGTCATCAATCAGCCCCAGCATTTT. It is translated as CASSLVINQPQHF.

The V call is TRBV14, the J call TRBJ1-6; possible D gene TRBD1, 5 bases. The length of the CDR3 is 17 residues. Germline-derived CDR1 and CDR2 are SGHDN and FVKESK. V lost 4 bases and J 8 bases, leaving 21 bases between the germline ends. CDR3 DNA: TGTGCCAGCAGCCGTTATCCCTTGACAGAGTCGGATTCACCCCTCCACTTT. Its protein is CASSRYPLTESDSPLHF.

The chain uses TRBV18 and TRBJ2-7; 9 nucleotides line up with TRBD1. This CDR3 comprises 16 residues. Per the germline V gene, CDR1 is KGHSH and CDR2 is LQKENI. The junction had 8 bases not matched to a gene; V was cut back by 3 bases and J by 2 bases. The CDR3 sequence: CASSPLQGQGTYEQYF. As DNA, the CDR3 is TGTGCCAGCTCACCCCTCCAGGGACAGGGAACCTACGAGCAGTACTTC.

The chain combines TRBV6-5 with TRBJ1-2; the D gene is possibly TRBD1 (5 bases). Per the germline V gene, CDR1 is MNHEY and CDR2 is SVGAGI. Trimming shortened V by 7 bases and J by 2 bases, and 11 bases separated the two germline ends. The CDR3 has 13 amino acids. CDR3 sequence reads: CASTLDRNYGYTF. The CDR3 coding sequence is TGTGCCAGCACTCTAGACAGAAACTATGGCTACACCTTC.

V gene TRBV9 combines with J gene TRBJ2-7, with 7 bases aligning to TRBD1. Unmatched junction bases numbered 2, after V lost 0 bases and J lost 2 bases. The germline CDR1 and CDR2 sequences are SGDLS and YYNGEE. The CDR3 has 14 amino acids. CDR3: CASSVAQGTYEQYF. In DNA, the CDR3 is TGTGCCAGCAGCGTAGCACAGGGGACCTACGAGCAGTACTTC.

This sequence joins TRBV6-1 and TRBJ2-7; 9 nucleotides agree with TRBD1. The germline V gene has CDR1 MNHNS and CDR2 SASEGT. V was clipped by 3 bases and J by 3 bases; unmatched bases: 9. This CDR3 is 16 amino acids long. The CDR3 here is CASSEEVTGGFYEQYF. The DNA of the CDR3 is TGTGCCAGCAGTGAGGAGGTGACAGGGGGTTTCTACGAGCAGTACTTC.

This clone was counted between two and nine times. V usage is TRBV27 and J usage is TRBJ1-5; 7 bases are a match to TRBD1. The J segment lost 3 bases and the V segment lost 6 bases, leaving 5 bases of the junction unmatched. The CDR3 is made up of 14 amino acids. Germline CDR1 MNHEY, CDR2 SMNVEV (reference sequence). Written as DNA, the CDR3 is TGTGCCAGCAGCCCGGGACAGACCAATCAGCCCCAGCATTTT. Protein product: CASSPGQTNQPQHF.

The chain couples TRBV3-1 (or the pseudogene TRBV3-2) to TRBJ2-6; D is unclear. The CDR3 is 17 amino acids. Between the trimmed V and J ends, which lost 0 bases and 0 bases, there was a span of 9 bases. The germline gives CDR1 LGHDT, CDR2 YNNKEL (reference sequence). The CDR3 coding sequence is TGTGCCAGCAGCCAAGAAAGTTTCAGCTCTGGGGCCAACGTCCTGACTTTC. Its protein is CASSQESFSSGANVLTF.

The chain has TRBV7-9 and TRBJ2-7; 9 bases are a match to TRBD1. This CDR3 has 15 amino acids. Losses at the gene ends were 4 bases for V and 7 bases for J; bases not matched to a gene: 11. Germline V gene sequence: CDR1 SEHNR, CDR2 FQNEAQ (reference sequence). The CDR3 sequence is CASSSRTGEEEEQYF. The CDR3 coding sequence is TGTGCCAGCAGCTCGCGGACAGGGGAAGAGGAAGAGCAGTACTTC. Drawing the rest from reference TRBV7-9 and TRBJ2-7, the complete variable domain is DTGVSQNPRHKITKRGQNVTFRCDPISEHNRLYWYRQTLGQGPEFLTYFQNEAQLEKSRLLSDRFSAERPKGSFSTLEIQRTEQGDSAMYLCASSSRTGEEEEQYFGPGTRLTVT.

The V call is TRBV29-1, the J call TRBJ2-3; 7 bases are shared with TRBD1. The germline CDR1 and CDR2 sequences are SQVTM and ANQGSEA. The V segment lost 3 bases and the J segment 1 base; nucleotides outside the gene matches: 13. The CDR3 has 17 residues. In DNA, the CDR3 is TGCAGCGTTGATAGGGCAGGGGGTTCTTCCCGCACAGATACGCAGTATTTT. Protein product: CSVDRAGGSSRTDTQYF.

The CDR3 sequence: CAVTPGFWSETQYF. For the CDR3, the DNA is TGTGCCGTAACCCCAGGGTTTTGGTCAGAGACCCAGTACTTC. The chain employs TRBV5-8 and TRBJ2-5; tentatively, D is TRBD1 (5 bases). The CDR3 contains 14 residues. CDR1 is SGHTS and CDR2 is YDEGEE in the germline V gene. Trimming took 10 bases from V and 4 from J, leaving 20 bases between them.

This clone was recorded once. The CDR3 nucleotides read TGTGCCAGCAGCCAACGGACAGGGAGGAACACTGAAGCTTTCTTT. This gives the protein CASSQRTGRNTEAFF. This chain uses TRBV6-5 with TRBJ1-1, with 8 bases aligning to TRBD1. With V trimmed by 6 bases and J by 1 base, 7 bases remained unmatched. This CDR3 spans 15 amino acids. In germline, CDR1 is MNHEY, CDR2 SVGAGI.

The chain is built from TRBV10-2 and TRBJ2-2, with D perhaps matching TRBD2 (5 bases). The CDR3 length is 14 residues. The germline V gene encodes CDR1 WSHSY and CDR2 SAAADI. Trimming took 4 bases from V and 3 from J, leaving 9 bases between them. In DNA form, the CDR3 reads TGCGCCAGCAGTGGAGGACTGTACACCGGGGAGCTGTTTTTT. Protein sequence: CASSGGLYTGELFF.

The chain employs TRBV9 and TRBJ1-2; 7 nucleotides line up with TRBD1. The CDR3 has 14 residues. Trimming removed 8 bases from V and 4 bases from J; junction bases left unmatched: 11. Germline CDR1 is SGDLS and CDR2 is YYNGEE. The CDR3 spells CASNSAGGSYGYTF. The DNA of the CDR3 is TGTGCCAGTAATTCGGCAGGGGGTAGCTATGGCTACACCTTC.

This clone was counted once. The chain carries TRBV27 and TRBJ1-1; D remains unclear. Germline V gene data show CDR1 as MNHEY and CDR2 as SMNVEV (reference sequence). V lost 6 bases, J lost 2 bases, and 13 bases lay in between. The CDR3 loop spans 14 amino acids. The DNA of the CDR3 is TGTGCCAGCAGCTTCGGGAGCATTAACACTGAAGCTTTCTTT. The encoded protein is CASSFGSINTEAFF.

DNA for the CDR3: TGTGCCAGCAGCTGGGGGACAGCTAACTATGGCTACACCTTC. It codes for CASSWGTANYGYTF. The gene calls are TRBV2 and TRBJ1-2; TRBD1 matches at 7 bases. The junction had 4 bases not matched to a gene; V was cut back by 6 bases and J by 0 bases. CDR1 and CDR2 (germline): SNHLY, FYNNEI. The length of the CDR3 is 14 residues.

This sequence joins TRBV10-3 and TRBJ2-3, with D tentatively TRBD2 (7 bases). This CDR3 is built from 17 residues. Germline V gene data show CDR1 as ENHRY and CDR2 as SYGVKD. V shed 0 bases and J shed 0 bases, with 13 bases lying between them. The CDR3 coding sequence is TGTGCCATCAGTGAGTCGCGGGGGCTGGCTAGCACAGATACGCAGTATTTT. It specifies CAISESRGLASTDTQYF.

The V call is TRBV5-4, the J call TRBJ1-1, with 7 positions matching TRBD1. J was trimmed by 10 bases and V by 0 bases; bases with no gene match: 6. Germline CDR1 SGHNT, CDR2 YYREEE (reference sequence). The length of the CDR3 is 13 residues. CDR3 in amino acids: CASSLEAGGLAFF. Written as DNA, the CDR3 is TGTGCCAGCAGCTTGGAGGCAGGGGGTTTAGCTTTCTTT.

This clone has just one count. The genes are TRBV12-3 or TRBV12-4 and TRBJ2-1; weak D call: TRBD1 (5 bases). The CDR3 is 13 amino acids. Trimming removed 3 bases at V and 7 bases at J, with 10 bases between. The chain's CDR3 is CASSFSPGNEQFF. The CDR3 DNA follows: TGTGCCAGCAGTTTTTCCCCAGGGAATGAGCAGTTCTTC.